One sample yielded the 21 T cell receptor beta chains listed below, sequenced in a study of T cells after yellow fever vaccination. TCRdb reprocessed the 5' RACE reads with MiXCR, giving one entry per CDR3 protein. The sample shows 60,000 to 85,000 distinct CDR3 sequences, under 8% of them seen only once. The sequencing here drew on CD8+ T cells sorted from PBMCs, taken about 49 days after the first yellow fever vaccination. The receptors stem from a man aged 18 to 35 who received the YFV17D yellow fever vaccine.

DNA for the CDR3: TGTGCCAGCAGTTTATCCGGGGGGACCAATAATTCACCCCTCCACTTT. Translation: CASSLSGGTNNSPLHF. The gene calls are TRBV27 and TRBJ1-6, with D perhaps matching TRBD1 (5 bases). Trimming removed 0 bases from V and 5 bases from J, with 11 bases in between. The CDR3 has 16 amino acids. From germline, CDR1 is MNHEY and CDR2 SMNVEV (reference sequence).

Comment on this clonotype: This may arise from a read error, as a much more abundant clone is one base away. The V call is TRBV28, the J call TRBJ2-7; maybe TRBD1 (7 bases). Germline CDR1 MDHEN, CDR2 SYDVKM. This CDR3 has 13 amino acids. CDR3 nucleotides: TGTGCCGGCAGTTTCCAGGGGGGCTACGAGCAGTACTTC. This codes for CAGSFQGGYEQYF.

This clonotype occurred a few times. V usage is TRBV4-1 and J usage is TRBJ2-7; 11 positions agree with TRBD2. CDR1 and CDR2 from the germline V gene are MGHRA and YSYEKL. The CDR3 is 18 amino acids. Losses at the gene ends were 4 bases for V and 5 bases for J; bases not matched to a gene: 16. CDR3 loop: CASSRKKWVAGGPHEQYV. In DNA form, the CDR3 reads TGCGCCAGCAGCCGAAAGAAATGGGTAGCGGGGGGGCCCCACGAGCAGTACGTC.

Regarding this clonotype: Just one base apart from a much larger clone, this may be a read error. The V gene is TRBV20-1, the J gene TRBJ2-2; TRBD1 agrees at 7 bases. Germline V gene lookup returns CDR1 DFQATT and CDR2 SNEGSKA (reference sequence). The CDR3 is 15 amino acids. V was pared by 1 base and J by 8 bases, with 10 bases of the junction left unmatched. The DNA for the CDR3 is TGCAGTGCTAGAGGGGGACAGTCCATGTGTGGGGAGCTGTTTTTT. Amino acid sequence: CSARGGQSMCGELFF.

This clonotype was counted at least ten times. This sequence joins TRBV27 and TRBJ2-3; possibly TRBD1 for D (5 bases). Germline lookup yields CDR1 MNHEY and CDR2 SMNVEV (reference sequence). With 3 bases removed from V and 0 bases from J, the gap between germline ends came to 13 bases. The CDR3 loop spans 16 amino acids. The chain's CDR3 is CASSLGPRPSTDTQYF. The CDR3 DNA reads TGTGCCAGCAGTTTGGGGCCCCGGCCGAGCACAGATACGCAGTATTTT.

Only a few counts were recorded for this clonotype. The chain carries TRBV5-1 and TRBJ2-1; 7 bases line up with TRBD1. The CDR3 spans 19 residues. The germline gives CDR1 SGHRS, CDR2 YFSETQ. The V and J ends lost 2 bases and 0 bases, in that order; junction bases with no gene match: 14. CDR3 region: CASSLPGQRKPSSYNEQFF. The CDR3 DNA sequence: TGCGCCAGCAGCTTACCGGGACAGCGGAAACCGAGCTCCTACAATGAGCAGTTCTTC.

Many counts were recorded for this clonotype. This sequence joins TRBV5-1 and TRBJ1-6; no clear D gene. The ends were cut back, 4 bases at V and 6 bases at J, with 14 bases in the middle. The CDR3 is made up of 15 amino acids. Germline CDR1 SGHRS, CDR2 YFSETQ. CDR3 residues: CASSEWEQINSPLHF. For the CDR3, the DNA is TGCGCCAGCAGCGAATGGGAACAGATTAATTCACCCCTCCACTTT.

In DNA form, the CDR3 reads TGTGCCAGCAGCCAAGATTTAAGGGGGGTACAAGAGACCCAGTACTTC. It encodes CASSQDLRGVQETQYF. This chain connects TRBV4-2 to TRBJ2-5; D might be TRBD1 or TRBD2, each matching 6 bases. Germline V CDR1 and CDR2: LGHNA, YNFKEQ. V gave up 0 bases and J gave up 2 bases, with 13 bases separating them. The CDR3 loop spans 16 amino acids.

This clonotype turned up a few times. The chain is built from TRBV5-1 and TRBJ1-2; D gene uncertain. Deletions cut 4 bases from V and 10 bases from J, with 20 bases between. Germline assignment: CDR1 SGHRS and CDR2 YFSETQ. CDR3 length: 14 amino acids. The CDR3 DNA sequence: TGCGCCAGCAGCCCAAACCCGGGCCTGGCTGACTACACCTTC. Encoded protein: CASSPNPGLADYTF.

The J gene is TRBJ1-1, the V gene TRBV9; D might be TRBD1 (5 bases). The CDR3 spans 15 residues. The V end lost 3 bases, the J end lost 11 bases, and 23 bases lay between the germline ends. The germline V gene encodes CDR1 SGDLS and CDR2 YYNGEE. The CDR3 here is CASSGLGVSSVAAFF. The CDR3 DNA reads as TGTGCCAGCAGCGGATTAGGGGTTTCTTCTGTAGCGGCTTTCTTT.

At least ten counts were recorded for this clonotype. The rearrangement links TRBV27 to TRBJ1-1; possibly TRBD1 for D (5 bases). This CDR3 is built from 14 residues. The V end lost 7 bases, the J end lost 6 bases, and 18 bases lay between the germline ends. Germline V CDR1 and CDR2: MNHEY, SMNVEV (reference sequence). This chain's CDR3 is CASTVGLPGAEAFF. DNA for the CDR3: TGTGCCAGCACCGTTGGCCTCCCGGGGGCTGAAGCTTTCTTT.

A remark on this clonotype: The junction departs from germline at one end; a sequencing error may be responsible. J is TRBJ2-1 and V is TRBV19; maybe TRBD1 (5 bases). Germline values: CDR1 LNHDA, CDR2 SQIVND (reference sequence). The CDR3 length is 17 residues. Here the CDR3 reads CPSSIEKGMMSYNEQFF. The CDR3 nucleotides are TGTCCCAGTAGTATAGAAAAGGGGATGATGTCCTACAATGAGCAGTTCTTC.

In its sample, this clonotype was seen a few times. CDR3 residues: CASSKERDRGLENTEAFF. DNA for the CDR3: TGTGCCAGCAGCAAAGAGCGGGACAGGGGGCTTGAGAACACTGAAGCTTTCTTT. The chain has TRBV21-1 and TRBJ1-1; TRBD1 reflects the table's D call only, with no check against the DNA. TRBV21-1 is a pseudogene segment. This CDR3 has 18 amino acids.

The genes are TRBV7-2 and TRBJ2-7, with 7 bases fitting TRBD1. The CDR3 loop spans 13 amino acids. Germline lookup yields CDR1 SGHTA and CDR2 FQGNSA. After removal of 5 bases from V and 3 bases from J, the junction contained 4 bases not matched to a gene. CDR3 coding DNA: TGTGCCAGCAGCCTACGGGACAGCTACGAGCAGTACGTC. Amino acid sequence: CASSLRDSYEQYV.

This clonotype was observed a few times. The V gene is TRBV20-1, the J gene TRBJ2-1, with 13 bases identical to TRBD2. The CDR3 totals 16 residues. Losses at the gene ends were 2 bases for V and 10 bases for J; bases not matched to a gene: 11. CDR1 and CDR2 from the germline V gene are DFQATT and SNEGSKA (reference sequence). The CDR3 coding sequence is TGCAGTGCTAGATCAATGACTAGCGGGGGGCTCAGGGAGCAGTTCTTC. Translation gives CSARSMTSGGLREQFF.

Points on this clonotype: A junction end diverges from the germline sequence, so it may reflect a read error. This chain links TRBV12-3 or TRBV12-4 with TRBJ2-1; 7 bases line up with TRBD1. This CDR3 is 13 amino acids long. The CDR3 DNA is TGTGCCAGCAGTTACGGGACAGCCAATGAGCAGTCCTTC. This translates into CASSYGTANEQSF.

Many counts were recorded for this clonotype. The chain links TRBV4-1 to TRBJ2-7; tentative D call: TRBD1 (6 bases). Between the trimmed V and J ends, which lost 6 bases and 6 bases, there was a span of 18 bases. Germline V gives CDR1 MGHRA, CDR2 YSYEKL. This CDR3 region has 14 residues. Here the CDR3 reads CASRISGQLGEQYF. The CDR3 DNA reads TGCGCCAGCAGGATTTCGGGACAATTGGGCGAGCAGTACTTC.

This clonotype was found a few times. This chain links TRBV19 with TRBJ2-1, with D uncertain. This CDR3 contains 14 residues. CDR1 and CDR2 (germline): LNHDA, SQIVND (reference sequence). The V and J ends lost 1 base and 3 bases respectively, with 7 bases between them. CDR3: CASSIGSIYNEQFF. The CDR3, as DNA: TGTGCCAGTAGTATAGGTAGCATCTACAATGAGCAGTTCTTC.

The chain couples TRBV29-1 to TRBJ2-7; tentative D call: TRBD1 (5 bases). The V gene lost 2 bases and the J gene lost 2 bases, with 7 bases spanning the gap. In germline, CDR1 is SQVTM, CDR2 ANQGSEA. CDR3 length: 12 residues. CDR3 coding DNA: TGCAGCGTTGAAACAGGCACCTACGAGCAGTACTTC. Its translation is CSVETGTYEQYF.

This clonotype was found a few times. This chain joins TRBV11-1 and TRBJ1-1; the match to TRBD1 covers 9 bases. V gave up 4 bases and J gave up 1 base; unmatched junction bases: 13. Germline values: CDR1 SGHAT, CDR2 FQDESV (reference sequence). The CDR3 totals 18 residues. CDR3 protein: CASSYYRRDREENTEAFF. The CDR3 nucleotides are TGTGCCAGCAGCTACTACCGGCGGGACAGGGAAGAGAACACTGAAGCTTTCTTT.

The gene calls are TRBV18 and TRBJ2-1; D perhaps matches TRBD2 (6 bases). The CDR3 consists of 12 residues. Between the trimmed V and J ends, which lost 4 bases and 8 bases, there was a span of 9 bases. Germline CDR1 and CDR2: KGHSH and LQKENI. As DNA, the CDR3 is TGTGCCAGCTCACGAGGCGGGGATGAGCAGTTCTTC. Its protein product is CASSRGGDEQFF.